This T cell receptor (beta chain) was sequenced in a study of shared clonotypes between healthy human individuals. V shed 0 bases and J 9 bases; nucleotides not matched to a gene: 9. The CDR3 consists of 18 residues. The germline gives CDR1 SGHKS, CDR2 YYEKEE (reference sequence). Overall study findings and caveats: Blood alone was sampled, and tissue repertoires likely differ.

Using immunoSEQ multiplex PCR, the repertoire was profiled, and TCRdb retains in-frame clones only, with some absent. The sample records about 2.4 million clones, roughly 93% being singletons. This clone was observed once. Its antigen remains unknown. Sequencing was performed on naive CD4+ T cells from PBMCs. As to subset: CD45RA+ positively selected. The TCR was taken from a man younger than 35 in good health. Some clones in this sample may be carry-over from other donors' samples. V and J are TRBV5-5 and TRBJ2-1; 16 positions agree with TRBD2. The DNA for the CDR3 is TGTGCCAGCAGCTTGGCCTCGTGGGGACTAGCGGGAGGGGTTGAGCAGTTCTTC. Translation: CASSLASWGLAGGVEQFF.